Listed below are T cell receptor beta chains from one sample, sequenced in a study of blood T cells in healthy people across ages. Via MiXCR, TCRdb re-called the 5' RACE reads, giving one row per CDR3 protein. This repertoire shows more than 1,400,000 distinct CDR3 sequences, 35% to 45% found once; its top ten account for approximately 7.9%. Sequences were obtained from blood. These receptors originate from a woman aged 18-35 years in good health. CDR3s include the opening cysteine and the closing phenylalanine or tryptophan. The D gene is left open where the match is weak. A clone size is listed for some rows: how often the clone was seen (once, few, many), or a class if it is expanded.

CDR3 protein: CASGSSVVEQYF
CDR3 DNA: TGTGCCAGCGGATCTAGTGTTGTCGAGCAGTACTTC
clone size: NA
V gene: TRBV13
D gene: NA
J gene: TRBJ2-7

CDR3 protein: CASSLTAQGGYTF
CDR3 DNA: TGTGCCAGCAGTTTAACGGCTCAGGGAGGCTACACCTTC
clone size: few
V gene: TRBV12-3/TRBV12-4
D gene: NA
J gene: TRBJ1-2

CDR3 protein: CASSLAGDSSYEQYF
CDR3 DNA: TGTGCCAGCAGCTTAGCGGGGGACAGTTCATACGAGCAGTACTTC
clone size: many
V gene: TRBV7-2
D gene: TRBD1
J gene: TRBJ2-7

CDR3 protein: CASHRGSYNEQFF
CDR3 DNA: TGTGCCAGCCATCGTGGGTCCTACAATGAGCAGTTCTTC
clone size: few
V gene: TRBV6-6
D gene: NA
J gene: TRBJ2-1

CDR3 protein: CASSLGLGRQTINSPLHF
CDR3 DNA: TGTGCCAGCAGCTTAGGGCTCGGACGCCAGACCATTAATTCACCCCTCCACTTT
clone size: NA
V gene: TRBV7-2
D gene: NA
J gene: TRBJ1-6

CDR3 protein: CATLNGGRITEAFF
CDR3 DNA: TGTGCCACCCTTAACGGGGGGCGTATCACTGAAGCTTTCTTT
clone size: NA
V gene: TRBV28
D gene: NA
J gene: TRBJ1-1

CDR3 protein: CASDRGLYEQYF
CDR3 DNA: TGTGCCAGTGACAGGGGGCTTTACGAGCAGTACTTC
clone size: once
V gene: TRBV30
D gene: TRBD1
J gene: TRBJ2-7

CDR3 protein: CASSLEGQEETQYF
CDR3 DNA: TGTGCCAGCAGCTTAGAGGGACAGGAAGAGACCCAGTACTTC
clone size: few
V gene: TRBV7-8
D gene: TRBD1
J gene: TRBJ2-5

CDR3 protein: CASQRDRVYTEAFF
CDR3 DNA: TGCGCCTCCCAACGGGACAGGGTCTACACTGAAGCTTTCTTT
clone size: few
V gene: TRBV5-1
D gene: TRBD1
J gene: TRBJ1-1

CDR3 protein: CASSLDRGPEKLFF
CDR3 DNA: TGCGCCAGCAGCCTCGACAGGGGGCCGGAAAAACTGTTTTTT
clone size: few
V gene: TRBV5-1
D gene: TRBD1
J gene: TRBJ1-4

CDR3 protein: CSARRDPSTDTQYF
CDR3 DNA: TGCAGTGCTAGGCGGGACCCTAGCACAGATACGCAGTATTTT
clone size: NA
V gene: TRBV20-1
D gene: NA
J gene: TRBJ2-3

CDR3 protein: CSVEDQSDYNEQFF
CDR3 DNA: TGCAGCGTTGAAGATCAGTCTGATTACAATGAGCAGTTCTTC
clone size: few
V gene: TRBV29-1
D gene: NA
J gene: TRBJ2-1

CDR3 protein: CSAWGQGSDEQYF
CDR3 DNA: TGCAGTGCTTGGGGACAGGGCTCTGACGAGCAGTACTTC
clone size: NA
V gene: TRBV20-1
D gene: TRBD1
J gene: TRBJ2-7

CDR3 protein: CASSLTPDTEAFF
CDR3 DNA: TGTGCCAGCAGTTTAACGCCCGACACTGAAGCTTTCTTT
clone size: NA
V gene: TRBV12-3/TRBV12-4
D gene: NA
J gene: TRBJ1-1

CDR3 protein: CASSPPRGGNSYNEQFF
CDR3 DNA: TGTGCCAGCAGCCCCCCAAGGGGAGGGAACTCCTACAATGAGCAGTTCTTC
clone size: NA
V gene: TRBV11-3
D gene: TRBD2
J gene: TRBJ2-1

CDR3 protein: CATSREQGINEKLFF
CDR3 DNA: TGTGCCACCAGCAGAGAACAGGGGATTAATGAAAAACTGTTTTTT
clone size: NA
V gene: TRBV15
D gene: TRBD1
J gene: TRBJ1-4

CDR3 protein: CASSVRITGSYEQYF
CDR3 DNA: TGTGCCAGCAGCGTGAGAATTACGGGCTCCTACGAGCAGTACTTC
clone size: NA
V gene: TRBV4-2
D gene: NA
J gene: TRBJ2-7

CDR3 protein: CGSKGGGEETQYF
CDR3 DNA: TGCGGCTCAAAGGGTGGAGGCGAAGAGACCCAGTACTTC
clone size: NA
V gene: TRBV29-1
D gene: NA
J gene: TRBJ2-5

CDR3 protein: CASSHLSGTGGRTEAFF
CDR3 DNA: TGTGCCAGCAGCCATCTATCCGGGACAGGGGGCCGGACTGAAGCTTTCTTT
clone size: NA
V gene: TRBV3-1
D gene: TRBD1
J gene: TRBJ1-1